Shown below are 26 T cell receptor beta chains from a single sample sequenced in a study of early T cells in non-severe SARS-CoV-2 infection. TCRdb passed the 5' RACE reads through MiXCR, listing each CDR3 protein once. This table holds about 22,000 distinct CDR3 sequences, 4% to 5.5% found once. The sequencing input was whole blood. The source is an adult who was a healthcare worker with PCR-confirmed SARS-CoV-2 infection or an uninfected control (not recorded which).

This clonotype was seen ten or more times. This CDR3 reads CASSHPARAWSEQYF. As DNA, the CDR3 is TGTGCCAGCAGCCACCCCGCCCGAGCTTGGTCCGAGCAGTACTTC. This chain joins TRBV7-2 and TRBJ2-7; no firm D call. The V end was cut by 5 bases, the J end by 6 bases, with 20 bases between. In germline, CDR1 is SGHTA, CDR2 FQGNSA. This CDR3 region has 15 residues.

The chain employs TRBV4-1 and TRBJ1-3, with 9 bases fitting TRBD1. Germline trimming cut 0 bases from V and 0 bases from J; bases unmatched to any gene: 9. Germline CDR1 MGHRA, CDR2 YSYEKL. This CDR3 comprises 19 residues. Here the CDR3 reads CASSQDPGTGSGSGNTIYF. The CDR3 coding sequence is TGCGCCAGCAGCCAAGATCCAGGGACAGGGTCTGGCTCTGGAAACACCATATATTTT.

This sequence joins TRBV5-1 and TRBJ1-1, with D uncertain. Germline CDR1 is SGHRS and CDR2 is YFSETQ. The length of the CDR3 is 13 residues. Between the trimmed V and J ends, which lost 5 bases and 1 base, there was a span of 9 bases. The CDR3: CASSSPTNTEAFF. CDR3 DNA sequence: TGCGCCAGCAGTTCTCCCACGAACACTGAAGCTTTCTTT.

This clonotype was recorded at least ten times. The chain employs TRBV20-1 and TRBJ1-2; weak D call: TRBD1 (5 bases). The CDR3 is 15 amino acids. CDR1 is DFQATT, CDR2 SNEGSKA, per germline (reference sequence). V gave up 0 bases and J gave up 7 bases, with 18 bases separating them. The CDR3 sequence is CSARDFSRQGLGYTF. CDR3 DNA: TGCAGTGCTAGAGATTTTTCCCGCCAGGGTCTTGGCTACACCTTC.

V usage is TRBV7-9 and J usage is TRBJ1-4; TRBD1 might be the D (5 bases). The germline CDR1 and CDR2 sequences are SEHNR and FQNEAQ (reference sequence). This CDR3 contains 15 residues. The V gene lost 4 bases and the J gene lost 4 bases, with 13 bases spanning the gap. The CDR3 coding sequence is TGTGCCAGCAGCTCCGGACACGCCCTTAATGAAAAACTGTTTTTT. Translation gives CASSSGHALNEKLFF.

This clonotype was observed at least ten times. The chain uses TRBV7-9 and TRBJ2-6; D is possibly TRBD1 (5 bases). The germline CDR1 and CDR2 sequences are SEHNR and FQNEAQ (reference sequence). This CDR3 spans 15 amino acids. Trimming shortened V by 4 bases and J by 0 bases, and 7 bases separated the two germline ends. CDR3 residues: CASSSTGSGANVLTF. In DNA form, the CDR3 reads TGTGCCAGCAGCTCTACAGGCTCTGGGGCCAACGTCCTGACTTTC.

This clonotype was seen repeatedly, ten times or more. The chain recombines TRBV3-1 with TRBJ2-1, with 14 bases identical to TRBD2. V shed 4 bases, J shed 7 bases, and the junction held 9 bases outside the gene matches. Germline V lookup: CDR1 LGHDT, CDR2 YNNKEL (reference sequence). This CDR3 spans 17 amino acids. In DNA, the CDR3 is TGTGCCAGCAGCCTCAGACTAGCGGGAGGGCCGGGAAATGAGCAGTTCTTC. Translation: CASSLRLAGGPGNEQFF.

This clonotype was seen more than once but under ten times. The chain carries TRBV29-1 and TRBJ1-1, with a tentative D call TRBD1 (6 bases). This CDR3 spans 12 amino acids. The germline V and J ends were trimmed by 7 bases and 5 bases, with 14 bases remaining between them. Germline loops: CDR1 SQVTM, CDR2 ANQGSEA. CDR3 sequence (DNA): TGCAGCGCCCTTGGACAGACAACTGAAGCTTTCTTT. This translates into CSALGQTTEAFF.

This clonotype was recorded a few times. The rearrangement joins TRBV15 to TRBJ2-7, with 9 bases that match TRBD2. The J segment lost 5 bases and the V segment lost 1 base, leaving 12 bases of the junction unmatched. Germline values: CDR1 LNHNV, CDR2 YYDKDF (reference sequence). The CDR3 length is 17 residues. The CDR3 DNA reads as TGTGCCACCAGCAGAGGCGGCGGGAGGGCTTCCATCGACGAGCAGTACTTC. Its protein product is CATSRGGGRASIDEQYF.

This clonotype was seen ten or more times. CDR3 coding DNA: TGCGCCAGCAGCTTGGCGCCGGAAGAGACCCAGTACTTC. It encodes CASSLAPEETQYF. The J gene is TRBJ2-5, the V gene TRBV5-1; D is unclear. This CDR3 spans 13 amino acids. Trimming cost V 0 bases and J 3 bases, with 6 bases left between them. Germline CDR1 is SGHRS and CDR2 is YFSETQ.

This clonotype was found many times. The chain links TRBV29-1 to TRBJ2-1; 8 bases map to TRBD1. V was clipped by 4 bases and J by 8 bases; unmatched bases: 13. Germline assignment: CDR1 SQVTM and CDR2 ANQGSEA. CDR3 length: 15 amino acids. The CDR3 spells CSVGFGTGLGDEQFF. In DNA, the CDR3 is TGCAGCGTTGGATTCGGGACAGGCCTAGGGGATGAGCAGTTCTTC.

This clonotype showed up many times. The conserved closing phenylalanine or tryptophan is absent in this CDR3, likely reflecting a read error. The rearrangement links TRBV7-6 to TRBJ2-7, with D maybe TRBD2 (6 bases). Germline CDR1 reads SGHVS; CDR2 reads FNYEAQ. V shed 3 bases and J shed 5 bases, with 14 bases lying between them. This CDR3 has 14 residues. The CDR3 bases are TGTGCCAGCAGCTTCGGGGGATTTAGAGACGAGCAGTACCTC. Translated: CASSFGGFRDEQYL.

This clonotype has only a few counts. The chain links TRBV6-5 to TRBJ1-1, with TRBD1 identical over 10 bases. Looked up from germline, CDR1 is MNHEY and CDR2 is SVGAGI. J gave up 6 bases and V 2 bases, and 12 bases lay outside the gene matches. The CDR3 sequence is 17 residues long. The CDR3 sequence: CASSYLKGTGDSAEAFF. CDR3 DNA: TGTGCCAGCAGTTACCTAAAGGGGACAGGGGATTCGGCTGAAGCTTTCTTT.

This clonotype has at least ten counts. CDR3 coding DNA: TGTGCCAGCAGTCCCGGGACAGGGGGCTACACCTTC. Protein product: CASSPGTGGYTF. V usage is TRBV6-5 and J usage is TRBJ1-2; TRBD1 matches 9 bases. The J segment lost 8 bases and the V segment lost 5 bases, leaving 3 bases of the junction unmatched. CDR3 length: 12 amino acids. Germline lookup yields CDR1 MNHEY and CDR2 SVGAGI.

The rearrangement joins TRBV11-2 to TRBJ1-3; perhaps TRBD1 as D (6 bases). Germline lookup yields CDR1 SGHAT and CDR2 FQNNGV. Trimming shortened V by 5 bases and J by 0 bases, and 11 bases separated the two germline ends. The CDR3 covers 15 residues. Here the CDR3 reads CASSTGQHSGNTIYF. In DNA, the CDR3 is TGTGCCAGCAGCACAGGACAGCACTCTGGAAACACCATATATTTT. Full variable domain (remainder filled in from reference TRBV11-2 and TRBJ1-3): EAGVAQSPRYKIIEKRQSVAFWCNPISGHATLYWYQQILGQGPKLLIQFQNNGVVDDSQLPKDRFSAERLKGVDSTLKIQPAKLEDSAVYLCASSTGQHSGNTIYFGEGSWLTVV.

This clonotype occurred many times. The chain combines TRBV12-3 or TRBV12-4 with TRBJ2-3; 8 bases line up with TRBD2. The CDR3 extends over 15 amino acids. The ends lost 6 bases at V and 1 base at J; junction bases unmatched: 6. CDR3 coding DNA: TGTGCCAGCAGGGGACTAGTCCAAGGCACAGATACGCAGTATTTT. It yields the protein CASRGLVQGTDTQYF.

There are a few counts of this clonotype. V usage is TRBV27 and J usage is TRBJ1-1, with D unresolved. Germline V gene data show CDR1 as MNHEY and CDR2 as SMNVEV (reference sequence). The germline V and J ends were trimmed by 4 bases and 0 bases, with 6 bases remaining between them. This CDR3 region has 13 residues. This chain's CDR3 is CASSSLVNTEAFF. CDR3 bases: TGTGCCAGCAGTTCCTTAGTGAACACTGAAGCTTTCTTT.

The table lists this clonotype with many counts. The chain links TRBV6-5 to TRBJ1-1, with D unclear. CDR3 length: 13 residues. V was shortened by 0 bases and J by 1 base, with 3 bases between the two germline ends. CDR1 is MNHEY and CDR2 is SVGAGI in the germline V gene. CDR3 residues: CASSYSQNTEAFF. In nucleotides, the CDR3 is TGTGCCAGCAGTTACTCTCAGAACACTGAAGCTTTCTTT.

Ten or more counts support this clonotype. The rearrangement joins TRBV10-2 to TRBJ2-2; TRBD2 matches at 9 bases. Germline V gives CDR1 WSHSY, CDR2 SAAADI. J gave up 1 base and V 7 bases, and 4 bases lay outside the gene matches. The CDR3 loop spans 15 amino acids. CDR3: CASTLSGRNTGELFF. CDR3 DNA: TGCGCCAGCACTCTTAGCGGGAGGAACACCGGGGAGCTGTTTTTT.

The table lists this clonotype with a few counts. The chain has TRBV28 and TRBJ2-1; tentatively, D is TRBD2 (5 bases). In germline, CDR1 is MDHEN, CDR2 SYDVKM. V was trimmed by 5 bases and J by 4 bases, leaving 18 bases between them. CDR3 length: 16 residues. The CDR3 reads CASSPGRVKWYNEQFF. The CDR3 DNA reads TGTGCCAGCAGTCCTGGGCGGGTTAAGTGGTACAATGAGCAGTTCTTC.

This chain connects TRBV6-5 to TRBJ1-3; 7 nucleotides align to TRBD1. The V segment lost 6 bases and the J segment 1 base; nucleotides outside the gene matches: 3. Germline V gene data show CDR1 as MNHEY and CDR2 as SVGAGI. This CDR3 contains 14 residues. CDR3 nucleotide sequence: TGTGCCAGCAGCCAGACAGGGTCTGGAAACACCATATATTTT. Translating gives CASSQTGSGNTIYF.

The table lists this clonotype with many counts. The chain has TRBV29-1 and TRBJ1-5; 9 bases line up with TRBD1. Trimming cost V 6 bases and J 1 base; bases outside gene matches: 7. The CDR3 is made up of 15 amino acids. The V gene's germline CDR1 is SQVTM and CDR2 ANQGSEA. The CDR3 nucleotides read TGCAGCGTCGGGACAGGGTCCGGGAGCAATCAGCCCCAGCATTTT. Translation gives CSVGTGSGSNQPQHF. Drawing the rest from reference TRBV29-1 and TRBJ1-5, the complete variable domain is SAVISQKPSRDICQRGTSLTIQCQVDSQVTMMFWYRQQPGQSLTLIATANQGSEATYESGFVIDKFPISRPNLTFSTLTVSNMSPEDSSIYLCSVGTGSGSNQPQHFGDGTRLSIL.

The chain combines TRBV7-2 with TRBJ2-2; the match to TRBD1 covers 7 bases. This CDR3 region has 16 residues. With 2 bases clipped from V and 0 bases from J, the junction kept 3 bases outside the gene matches. Germline CDR1 and CDR2: SGHTA and FQGNSA. The CDR3 DNA follows: TGTGCCAGCAGCTTAAGTGGACAGGCGAACACCGGGGAGCTGTTTTTT. This gives the protein CASSLSGQANTGELFF.

This clonotype was detected ten times or more. This chain's CDR3 is CASGASAKNIQYF. CDR3 in DNA: TGTGCCAGCGGTGCCTCGGCCAAAAACATTCAGTACTTC. This sequence joins TRBV2 and TRBJ2-4; the D is unclear. Germline CDR1 is SNHLY and CDR2 is FYNNEI. The CDR3 contains 13 residues. V dropped 8 bases and J dropped 1 base, with 9 bases sitting between them. The whole variable domain, filled in from reference TRBV2 and TRBJ2-4, reads EPEVTQTPSHQVTQMGQEVILRCVPISNHLYFYWYRQILGQKVEFLVSFYNNEISEKSEIFDDQFSVERPDGSNFTLKIRSTKLEDSAMYFCASGASAKNIQYFGAGTRLSVL.

This clonotype was seen many times. The rearrangement links TRBV25-1 to TRBJ1-1; D is ambiguous. Germline lookup yields CDR1 MGHDK and CDR2 SYGVNS. The CDR3 covers 12 residues. With 3 bases removed from V and 2 bases from J, the gap between germline ends came to 4 bases. The CDR3 region is CASSERNTEAFF. The CDR3 DNA reads TGTGCCAGCAGTGAGCGTAACACTGAAGCTTTCTTT.

This clonotype was seen repeatedly, ten times or more. The V and J genes are TRBV2 and TRBJ1-4; 8 nucleotides line up with TRBD1. CDR1 SNHLY and CDR2 FYNNEI come from the germline V gene. This CDR3 region has 16 residues. Germline trimming cut 6 bases from V and 3 bases from J; bases unmatched to any gene: 9. The CDR3, as DNA: TGTGCCAGCAGCCTCAGGGGGCTTGGGGCTAATGAAAAACTGTTTTTT. Amino acids: CASSLRGLGANEKLFF.